The present entry profiles one TCR beta chain with its context. These data are taken from a study of T-cell reconstitution after alpha-beta-depleted transplantation in children. For TCRbeta, the library was prepared with unique molecular identifiers. One entry per CDR3 protein results from TCRdb running MiXCR on the PCR reads. The sample has 60,000 to 80,000 distinct CDR3 sequences; 6% to 8.5% are singletons. Germline values: CDR1 SGHVT, CDR2 SQSDAQ. V lost 6 bases and J lost 2, with 14 bases in between. The CDR3 sequence is 16 residues long. The source of this sequence is a human donor who donated a stem cell graft to a child with acute lymphoblastic leukemia. The chain combines TRBV7-4 with TRBJ1-6; the D is unclear. Sequencing used PBMCs from the stem cell graft donor, obtained from the stem cell graft. CDR3 amino acids: CASRGRREAYNSPLHF. As DNA, the CDR3 is TGTGCCAGCAGAGGGCGGCGCGAGGCCTATAATTCACCCCTCCACTTT.